This TCR beta chain was found in a study of blood T cell repertoires in COVID-19. Study-wide background: From T cells, B-cell-depleted T cells, or PBMCs came the material, which was cDNA or gDNA.

Authors' analysis steps: Amplification with reference gene primers provided the estimates of nucleated cell counts. This table comes from immunoSEQ multiplex PCR, and its TCRdb copy is limited to in-frame clones, with some not included. V, J and clone size are those of that table, while D and trimming were read from the DNA. The table lists more than 200,000 clones, 70% to 90% of them singletons. Germline CDR1 reads MGHDK; CDR2 reads SYGVNS. Trimming removed 4 bases at V and 1 base at J, with 7 bases between. This CDR3 contains 13 residues. The sequence was obtained from a human donor in a cohort sampled during active COVID-19. The V gene is TRBV25-1, the J gene TRBJ1-1, with a weak D call TRBD1 (5 bases). What was sequenced was peripheral blood. The CDR3 loop reads CASSVTGNTEAFF. In DNA form, the CDR3 reads TGTGCCAGCAGTGTCACAGGGAACACTGAAGCTTTCTTT.